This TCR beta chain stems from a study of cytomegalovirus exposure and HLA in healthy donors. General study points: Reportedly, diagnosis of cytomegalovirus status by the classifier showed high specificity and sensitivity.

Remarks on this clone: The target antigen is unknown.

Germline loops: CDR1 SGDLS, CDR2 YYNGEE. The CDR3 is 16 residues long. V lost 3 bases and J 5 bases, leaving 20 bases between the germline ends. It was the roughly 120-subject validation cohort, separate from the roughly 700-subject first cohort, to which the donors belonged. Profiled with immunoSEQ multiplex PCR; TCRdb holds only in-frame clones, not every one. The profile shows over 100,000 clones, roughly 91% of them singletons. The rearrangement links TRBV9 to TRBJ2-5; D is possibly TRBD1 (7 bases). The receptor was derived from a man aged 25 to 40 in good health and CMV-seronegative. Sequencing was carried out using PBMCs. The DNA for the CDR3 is TGTGCCAGCAGCGCTCGACAGGGAGCGGGCCCGGAGACCCAGTACTTC. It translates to CASSARQGAGPETQYF. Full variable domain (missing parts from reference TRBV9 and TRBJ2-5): DSGVTQTPKHLITATGQRVTLRCSPRSGDLSVYWYQQSLDQGLQFLIQYYNGEERAKGNILERFSAQQFPDLHSELNLSSLELGDSALYFCASSARQGAGPETQYFGPGTRLLVL.